These 16 T cell receptor beta chains were sequenced from one sample in a study of T cell responses to AZD1222 COVID-19 vaccine (TCRdb year 2021). The sample's time point label, decoded: about 28 days (+/-7) after the second vaccine dose. To prepare the library, the immunoSEQ multiplex PCR assay was applied. Imported from immuneACCESS, the table was reduced by TCRdb to in-frame sequences with V and J called. These copies leave out some clones; in studies compared against another copy, an unresolved V gene accounts for under half, and the cause of the remainder is not known. This sample is represented by roughly 180,000 clones; roughly 91% of them were singletons. The ten largest clones add up to about 2.1% of the sample. Material: peripheral blood, obtained 28 days after the second AZD1222 dose. These receptors all stem from an adult who received the AZD1222 COVID-19 vaccine.

Points on this clone: This CDR3 is also generated by other DNA sequences in the sample. This chain joins TRBV3-1 (or the pseudogene TRBV3-2) and TRBJ1-5, with no clear D. The germline V and J ends were trimmed by 4 bases and 0 bases, with 1 base remaining between them. The CDR3 has 12 residues. The germline V gene has CDR1 LGHDT and CDR2 YNNKEL (reference sequence). CDR3 DNA: TGTGCCAGCAGCCTTAGCAATCAGCCCCAGCATTTT. It specifies CASSLSNQPQHF.

This clone came up once. The V call is TRBV5-4, the J call TRBJ2-7; either TRBD1 or TRBD2 may supply D (6 bases each). V gave up 6 bases and J gave up 5 bases, with 18 bases separating them. Germline CDR1 and CDR2: SGHNT and YYREEE (reference sequence). The CDR3 runs to 14 residues. The CDR3 region is CASTLGGRGNEQYF. The CDR3 DNA reads TGTGCCAGCACTTTGGGGGGCCGAGGGAACGAGCAGTACTTC.

J is TRBJ1-4 and V is TRBV28, with a possible D match to TRBD1 (6 bases). In germline, CDR1 is MDHEN, CDR2 SYDVKM. The ends were cut back, 5 bases at V and 0 bases at J, with 13 bases in the middle. The CDR3 covers 16 residues. The CDR3 region is CASSKETGTTNEKLFF. The CDR3 DNA reads as TGTGCCAGCAGTAAAGAAACAGGGACAACTAATGAAAAACTGTTTTTT. Full variable domain (missing parts from reference TRBV28 and TRBJ1-4): DVKVTQSSRYLVKRTGEKVFLECVQDMDHENMFWYRQDPGLGLRLIYFSYDVKMKEKGDIPEGYSVSREKKERFSLILESASTNQTSMYLCASSKETGTTNEKLFFGSGTQLSVL.

The V call is TRBV4-3, the J call TRBJ1-1; D not resolved. The germline V and J ends were trimmed by 0 bases and 8 bases, with 4 bases remaining between them. Germline V gives CDR1 LGHNA, CDR2 YSLEER. The CDR3 extends over 11 amino acids. The CDR3: CASSQDSEAFF. CDR3 sequence (DNA): TGCGCCAGCAGCCAAGATAGCGAAGCTTTCTTT.

V gene TRBV18 combines with J gene TRBJ2-7, with TRBD1 matching over 7 bases. The germline gives CDR1 KGHSH, CDR2 LQKENI. The CDR3 consists of 13 residues. The trim removed 6 bases at V and 3 bases at J, leaving 5 bases unmatched. The CDR3 spells CASSPGQNYEQYF. The CDR3 DNA is TGTGCCAGCTCTCCGGGACAGAACTACGAGCAGTACTTC.

The chain uses TRBV3-1 (or the pseudogene TRBV3-2) and TRBJ2-1; 11 positions agree with TRBD2. V lost 1 base and J lost 4; bases outside the gene matches: 6. The germline CDR1 and CDR2 sequences are LGHDT and YNNKEL (reference sequence). This CDR3 spans 17 amino acids. The CDR3 loop is CASSQGSGRAHYNEQFF. CDR3 nucleotides: TGTGCCAGCAGCCAAGGTAGCGGGAGGGCCCATTACAATGAGCAGTTCTTC.

This clone has just a few counts. This chain uses TRBV3-1 (or the pseudogene TRBV3-2) with TRBJ1-2; D is uncertain. Germline lookup yields CDR1 LGHDT and CDR2 YNNKEL (reference sequence). V dropped 0 bases and J dropped 3 bases, with 5 bases sitting between them. This CDR3 has 13 amino acids. CDR3 in amino acids: CASSQDSHYGYTF. The CDR3 bases are TGTGCCAGCAGCCAAGACTCCCACTATGGCTACACCTTC.

The chain combines TRBV19 with TRBJ2-1, with TRBD2 identical over 8 bases. The V gene end was trimmed by 5 bases and the J gene end by 8 bases; junction bases not matched to a gene: 11. The CDR3 sequence is 15 residues long. CDR1 and CDR2 (germline): LNHDA, SQIVND (reference sequence). In DNA form, the CDR3 reads TGTGCCAGTAGTCCGAGCGGGAGTTTGATCGATGAGCAGTTCTTC. Translating it yields CASSPSGSLIDEQFF.

The chain couples TRBV5-8 to TRBJ2-7, with unresolved D. This CDR3 comprises 13 residues. Looked up from germline, CDR1 is SGHTS and CDR2 is YDEGEE. The V end lost 0 bases, the J end lost 3 bases, and 7 bases lay between the germline ends. The CDR3 reads CASSLGALYEQYF. The CDR3 DNA reads TGTGCCAGCAGCTTGGGAGCCCTCTACGAGCAGTACTTC.

The chain has TRBV30 and TRBJ2-1; TRBD1 agrees at 7 bases. This CDR3 is 14 amino acids long. V dropped 5 bases and J dropped 8; count of bases not matched to a gene: 12. Germline V gene data show CDR1 as GTSNPN and CDR2 as SVGIG (reference sequence). CDR3 loop: CAWSTQGIGDEQFF. The CDR3 DNA reads as TGTGCCTGGTCGACACAGGGGATCGGGGATGAGCAGTTCTTC. The full variable domain, rest sourced from reference TRBV30 and TRBJ2-1, is SQTIHQWPATLVQPVGSPLSLECTVEGTSNPNLYWYRQAAGRGLQLLFYSVGIGQISSEVPQNLSASRPQDRQFILSSKKLLLSDSGFYLCAWSTQGIGDEQFFGPGTRLTVL.

This chain links TRBV5-4 with TRBJ1-3; D is ambiguous. CDR1 is SGHNT, CDR2 YYREEE, per germline (reference sequence). Trimming pared 4 bases from V and 0 bases from J, leaving 17 bases between. The CDR3 totals 17 residues. CDR3 nucleotide sequence: TGTGCCAGCAGCGACGTACAAACGAGGACCTCTGGAAACACCATATATTTT. Amino acid sequence: CASSDVQTRTSGNTIYF.

The chain employs TRBV19 and TRBJ2-1; D uncertain. The germline CDR1 and CDR2 sequences are LNHDA and SQIVND (reference sequence). V lost 6 bases, J lost 4 bases, and 16 bases lay in between. This CDR3 spans 15 amino acids. The CDR3 sequence: CASSTDGNVYNEQFF. In DNA, the CDR3 is TGTGCCAGTAGCACCGATGGAAACGTTTACAATGAGCAGTTCTTC.

The rearrangement links TRBV7-2 to TRBJ2-3; 7 nucleotides agree with TRBD2. Losses at the gene ends were 2 bases for V and 1 base for J; bases not matched to a gene: 6. This CDR3 is built from 16 residues. The germline V gene has CDR1 SGHTA and CDR2 FQGNSA. The chain's CDR3 is CASSLLAGAGTDTQYF. As DNA, the CDR3 is TGTGCCAGCAGCTTATTGGCGGGAGCGGGCACAGATACGCAGTATTTT.

The chain carries TRBV2 and TRBJ2-3; the D gene is possibly TRBD2 (5 bases). Trimming took 4 bases from V and 2 from J, leaving 16 bases between them. CDR3 length equals 16 residues. Germline values: CDR1 SNHLY, CDR2 FYNNEI. The CDR3 reads CASSAPTTDDTDTQYF. Here the CDR3 DNA reads TGTGCCAGCAGTGCCCCGACTACTGATGACACAGATACGCAGTATTTT.

This chain links TRBV7-2 with TRBJ1-4; D may be TRBD1 (6 bases). This CDR3 contains 16 residues. Trimming removed 5 bases at V and 0 bases at J, with 13 bases between. Germline V lookup: CDR1 SGHTA, CDR2 FQGNSA. In nucleotides, the CDR3 is TGTGCCAGCAGCCTAGGGGGTCGATCAACTAATGAAAAACTGTTTTTT. Its protein product is CASSLGGRSTNEKLFF.

V gene TRBV7-2 combines with J gene TRBJ2-7; D may be TRBD1 (5 bases). With 5 bases removed from V and 3 bases from J, the gap between germline ends came to 8 bases. The V gene's germline CDR1 is SGHTA and CDR2 FQGNSA. The CDR3 totals 12 residues. CDR3 amino acids: CASSDDSYEQYF. CDR3 in DNA: TGTGCCAGCAGCGATGACAGCTACGAGCAGTACTTC.